This T cell receptor beta chain was observed in a study of T-cell memory formation after mild COVID-19. On the study more broadly: TCR clusters largely stayed donor specific. Findings of the study overall: Contracting clones from day 15 to 85 had balanced CD4/CD8; later expanders favoured CD4+.

With 1 base clipped from V and 1 base from J, the junction kept 6 bases outside the gene matches. The length of the CDR3 is 16 residues. Germline assignment: CDR1 SGHRS and CDR2 YFSETQ. This clonotype was picked up a small number of times. Its specificity is not known. cDNA libraries for TCR alpha and TCR beta, carrying sample barcodes and UMIs, came from 5'RACE with constant-segment primers. TCRdb ran MiXCR on the 5' RACE reads and lists one entry per CDR3 protein. The table lists over 350,000 distinct CDR3 sequences, 20% to 25% of them singletons. Sequences were obtained from PBMCs or a T cell subset sorted from them (not recorded which). The chain couples TRBV5-1 to TRBJ2-3; 7 bases are shared with TRBD1. The receptor's source is an adult woman who had mild COVID-19 (a few samples of this study predate the infection). Cell type and time point are not known. The CDR3 bases are TGCGCCAGCAGCTTGTCCGGGACAGTGCGCACAGATACGCAGTATTTT. Amino acids: CASSLSGTVRTDTQYF.